This T cell receptor (beta chain) is from a study of naive and memory T cell subsets (dated by TCRdb to the late 2010s). In terms of the full investigation: An open-source, UMI-based TCR alpha and beta sequencing pipeline was applied to sorted naive and memory peripheral blood T cell subsets. RNA was DNase-treated and reverse transcribed with TCR constant-region primers, mostly using SuperScript III. The results of the functional CMV T cell responses matched the IgG serology results in every case.

Receptor libraries were prepared by UMI-ligation and nested PCR. The beta constant-region primer was an equimolar mix of two oligonucleotides covering both TRBC1 and TRBC2. Four rounds of PCR, combining the SP2 primer with nested alpha and beta constant-region primers, were used to amplify the ligated cDNA. A single-stranded oligonucleotide carrying the SP2 primer and a 12-nucleotide UMI was ligated to the 3' end of the cDNA by T4 RNA ligase 1. Incubation of the ligation reaction was carried out at 16 degrees C for about 19-25 hours. To avoid over-amplification, PCR2 was usually performed as a SYBR Green qPCR and halted once a predetermined threshold was reached. Agencourt AMPure XP magnetic beads were used for all purifications after the first. Library amounts were measured by Qubit and library quality was assessed on a TapeStation, where the main peak was expected at around 650 bp. Pooled libraries were sequenced on an Illumina MiSeq using v2 2x251 paired-end kits, and typically roughly 0.85-2 million reads were obtained per sample. Each sample's library went into the pool at roughly 4 nM, and about 4.5-8% PhiX was added to help with cluster recognition. Per the authors' processing: Using tag matching that tolerated one base-pair mismatch, Decombinator assigned V and J genes to FASTQ reads that had been processed by Demultiplexor. Collapsinator relied on UMIs to fix sequencing errors as well as frequency errors caused by PCR heterogeneity. TCRs were translated and CDR3s were extracted from the conserved cysteine to the FGXG phenylalanine by CDR3Translator, with non-productive sequences being flagged. Repertoires were subsampled to equal numbers of UMI-defined TCRs before Gini, Shannon entropy and inverse Simpson indices were calculated. Within the linear range, a power law was fitted to clonotype abundance distributions using maximum likelihood. On one naive CD8 sample, the pipeline and MIGEC gave similar UMI counts, unique TCR numbers and clonal distributions. In one analysis, naive TCRs that were also found in any memory subset of the same donor were excluded from the naive repertoire. Repertoires were searched for roughly 7,300 CMV-associated CDR3 sequences compiled from VDJdb and a published dataset. Using fastp at Q25 and MiXCR, TCRdb reprocessed the public reads and kept productive beta chains. Rows with a matching CDR3 protein are joined into one entry that keeps the most common DNA and genes. The V and J calls here are based on TCRdb, not the publication. This sample gives 150,000 or so distinct CDR3 sequences in total; roughly 22% of them show up just once. Over 0.09% of the sample is in the top ten clones.

This clonotype was seen many times. What antigen it recognizes has not been identified. One base away there is no much larger clone; base qualities are not given. On the study overall, not on this receptor specifically: Following error correction, more than 95% of naive TCR sequences occurred only once, which made naive abundance distributions much steeper than those of memory subsets. RNA-based TCR counts may be affected by expression changes linked to T cell activation and differentiation. A power law was followed by TCR abundance, with an exponent that differed between naive and memory subsets but was consistent across the three individuals. The repertoire findings for the naive and memory subsets could not be validated against a ground truth, as none was available. A few larger clonotypes were found in naive repertoires, especially CD8, and these larger clonotypes were possibly memory cells re-expressing CD45RA. Each clonotype was defined as a single alpha or beta chain sequence rather than as a paired alpha/beta receptor. In both CD4 and CD8 cells, going from naive through CM, EM and EMRA, the Gini index went up while Shannon and inverse Simpson diversity went down.

TCR alpha and beta chain libraries were amplified separately from the second PCR step onward. Donor CMV status was determined by IFNgamma production from CD4+ T cells after overnight stimulation of fresh PBMCs with CMV viral lysate. Using Miltenyi beads, CD4 T cells were first positively selected, and CD8 T cells were then positively selected from the CD4-negative fraction. Cells stained for CD3, CD4, CD8, CD45RA, CD27 and a live/dead dye were sorted on a BD Aria II into four subsets by CD45RA and CD27. Three healthy volunteers provided blood, and each donor's sample was split into CD4 and CD8 T cells and then further divided into four differentiation subsets. Approximately 130 ml of peripheral blood was drawn per donor, and PBMC were isolated by Ficoll-Paque PLUS density-gradient centrifugation. After sorting, cells were lysed in RLT buffer, RNA was extracted using a Qiagen RNeasy kit, and the extracted RNA was stored at -80 degrees C.

The cysteine opens and the phenylalanine closes a CDR3 of 12 amino acids. The sequence is cut down to CDR3 DNA, 36 bases in frame from base 1. CDR1 SQVTM and CDR2 ANQGSEA are derived from the germline V gene. The V and J ends are trimmed by 3 bases and 5 bases, leaving 8 bases between them. This clonotype was sampled from a human donor in good health. In this chain, TRBV29-1 is recombined with TRBJ2-1; the D gene lacks a confident call. The specimen was naive CD4+ T cells from blood. According to the study, the label for this sample's cell subset or site signals: naive T cells, CD45RA high CD27+. CDR3 reads: CSVDARNNEQFF. The sequence in DNA is TGCAGCGTTGATGCGCGGAACAATGAGCAGTTCTTC.